Presented here are 23 T cell receptor beta chains from one specimen sequenced in a study of monozygotic twins with inflammatory bowel disease. TCRdb reprocessed the 5' RACE reads; each CDR3 protein has one entry and no DNA is given. This table holds 200,000 to 250,000 distinct CDR3 sequences. Sample: blood. These TCRs come from a human donor with ulcerative colitis or Crohn's disease, or a healthy co-twin of an affected twin (not recorded which).

The chain links TRBV5-6 to TRBJ2-1; with no DNA, the TCRdb D assignment of TRBD1 cannot be verified. The CDR3 runs 15 residues. Germline V gives CDR1 SGHDT, CDR2 YYEEEE. The CDR3 here is CASSFGGAAYNEQFF.

The rearrangement links TRBV9 to TRBJ2-7; TCRdb calls TRBD1, which cannot be checked without DNA. The CDR3 contains 14 residues. Germline-derived CDR1 and CDR2 are SGDLS and YYNGEE. CDR3 residues: CASSVASGGYEQYF.

V is TRBV5-1 and J is TRBJ2-4; TCRdb indicates TRBD1, and absent DNA this call remains unverified. CDR1 and CDR2 (germline): SGHRS, YFSETQ. The CDR3 is 18 amino acids. The CDR3 loop reads CASSYRDSPAGAKNIQYF.

The chain carries TRBV20-1 and TRBJ2-3; TCRdb lists TRBD1, though no DNA is available to test this call. In germline, CDR1 is DFQATT, CDR2 SNEGSKA (reference sequence). This CDR3 is 14 amino acids long. The CDR3: CSARRGATTDTQYF.

J is TRBJ1-2 and V is TRBV15; TCRdb lists TRBD1, though no DNA is available to test this call. Per the germline V gene, CDR1 is LNHNV and CDR2 is YYDKDF (reference sequence). CDR3 size: 15 residues. CDR3 sequence: CATSSSSQGGYGYTF. The complete variable domain, with remaining parts taken from reference TRBV15 and TRBJ1-2, reads DAMVIQNPRYQVTQFGKPVTLSCSQTLNHNVMYWYQQKSSQAPKLLFHYYDKDFNNEADTPDNFQSRRPNTSFCFLDIRSPGLGDTAMYLCATSSSSQGGYGYTFGSGTRLTVV.

This chain connects TRBV5-1 to TRBJ2-1; TCRdb outputs TRBD1, but without DNA this stays unchecked. Germline V lookup: CDR1 SGHRS, CDR2 YFSETQ. The CDR3 contains 16 residues. CDR3 amino acids: CASSSPTGTVRIEQFF.

This chain's CDR3 is CASSVAGERSPLHF. V gene TRBV9 combines with J gene TRBJ1-6; lacking DNA, the TRBD1 call made by TCRdb goes unchecked. This CDR3 has 14 amino acids. In germline, CDR1 is SGDLS, CDR2 YYNGEE. The full variable domain, in which reference TRBV9 and TRBJ1-6 provide the parts outside the CDR3, is DSGVTQTPKHLITATGQRVTLRCSPRSGDLSVYWYQQSLDQGLQFLIQYYNGEERAKGNILERFSAQQFPDLHSELNLSSLELGDSALYFCASSVAGERSPLHFGNGTRLTVT.

The chain joins TRBV10-3 to TRBJ2-2; TCRdb names TRBD1, which stays unverified in the absence of DNA. The CDR3 covers 16 residues. Germline lookup yields CDR1 ENHRY and CDR2 SYGVKD. CDR3 protein: CAIRLDRGPNTGELFF.

The rearrangement uses TRBV20-1 and TRBJ1-5. The CDR3 has 15 amino acids. Per germline, CDR1 DFQATT and CDR2 SNEGSKA (reference sequence). CDR3 sequence reads: CSARADREGGQPQHF.

V usage is TRBV7-2 and J usage is TRBJ1-5; TCRdb lists TRBD1, though no DNA is available to test this call. Germline loops: CDR1 SGHTA, CDR2 FQGNSA. The CDR3 consists of 14 residues. CDR3 protein: CASSPGQVNQPQHF.

This chain connects TRBV12-3 or TRBV12-4 to TRBJ2-7; with no DNA, the TCRdb D assignment of TRBD1 cannot be verified. This CDR3 comprises 12 residues. The CDR3 here is CASRTTGGEQYF.

The chain is built from TRBV7-2 and TRBJ2-3. Germline V CDR1 and CDR2: SGHTA, FQGNSA. The CDR3 totals 13 residues. This CDR3 is CASSLDRLVTQYF.

The gene calls are TRBV5-4 and TRBJ2-7. The CDR3 runs 14 residues. CDR1 and CDR2 from the germline V gene are SGHNT and YYREEE (reference sequence). This chain's CDR3 is CASSSGLSSYEQYF.

The CDR3 is CASSPRTSGVSTDTQYF. The chain has TRBV5-1 and TRBJ2-3; as DNA is missing, the TRBD2 call by TCRdb cannot be tested. Germline V lookup: CDR1 SGHRS, CDR2 YFSETQ. This CDR3 has 17 residues.

This chain joins TRBV15 and TRBJ2-1; TCRdb proposes TRBD1, but this gene call is untestable without DNA. CDR3 length equals 15 residues. Germline CDR1 and CDR2: LNHNV and YYDKDF (reference sequence). CDR3 residues: CATSRDDGPTYEQFF.

The CDR3 loop reads CASTLLGTGELFF. The chain uses TRBV5-1 and TRBJ2-2. The CDR3 is made up of 13 amino acids. Germline V CDR1 and CDR2: SGHRS, YFSETQ.

The chain combines TRBV20-1 with TRBJ2-2. CDR1 and CDR2 from the germline V gene are DFQATT and SNEGSKA (reference sequence). The CDR3 runs to 16 residues. The chain's CDR3 is CSARDFRGANTGELFF.

The V call is TRBV7-3, the J call TRBJ2-3. The CDR3 spans 15 residues. CDR1 is SGHTA and CDR2 is FQGTGA in the germline V gene. CDR3 residues: CASSPSTARTDTQYF.

CDR3 protein: CASSLNSVEKLFF. The genes are TRBV5-1 and TRBJ1-4. The CDR3 contains 13 residues. Germline V gene sequence: CDR1 SGHRS, CDR2 YFSETQ. The whole variable domain, filled in from reference TRBV5-1 and TRBJ1-4, reads KAGVTQTPRYLIKTRGQQVTLSCSPISGHRSVSWYQQTPGQGLQFLFEYFSETQRNKGNFPGRFSGRQFSNSRSEMNVSTLELGDSALYLCASSLNSVEKLFFGSGTQLSVL.

V usage is TRBV5-5 and J usage is TRBJ2-7; with no DNA, the TCRdb D assignment of TRBD2 cannot be verified. The CDR3 consists of 15 residues. Germline CDR1 is SGHKS and CDR2 is YYEKEE (reference sequence). The CDR3 protein is CASSLIPSTTYEQYF.

The chain links TRBV6-6 to TRBJ1-3; there is no DNA to check the TCRdb D call of TRBD1. The CDR3 runs to 14 residues. Germline V gene sequence: CDR1 MNHNY, CDR2 SVGAGI (reference sequence). CDR3 sequence reads: CASRYGTAGNTIYF.

The rearrangement uses TRBV7-8 and TRBJ2-3. The length of the CDR3 is 15 residues. Looked up from germline, CDR1 is SGHVS and CDR2 is FQNEAQ. The CDR3 loop is CASSLVQTNTDTQYF.

V and J are TRBV4-1 and TRBJ2-7. Per the germline V gene, CDR1 is MGHRA and CDR2 is YSYEKL. The CDR3 runs to 15 residues. This CDR3 reads CASSLEAVSNYEQYF.